Sequencing of this TCR beta chain was carried out in a study of metastatic and nonmetastatic thyroid tumors. Study details: Repertoire comparisons spanned blood and tumor or nodule tissue from malignant and benign thyroid patients.

Overall study findings and caveats: It was reportedly found that TCR beta diversity was significantly higher in malignant thyroid tumors than in benign nodules, a difference seen in both blood and tumor samples.

No patient had received any treatment before thyroid surgery. TCRdb re-processed the PCR reads through MiXCR. The sample contains 21,000 or so clones, under 30% of which appear only once. This clone has a handful of counts. Its cognate antigen is unknown. Between the trimmed V and J ends, which lost 7 bases and 2 bases, there was a span of 6 bases. The CDR3 has 12 residues. Germline V gene data show CDR1 as SNHLY and CDR2 as FYNNEI. This TCR derives from a male donor with papillary thyroid cancer or a benign thyroid nodule (not recorded which). Some clones in this sample may be carry-over from other donors' samples. The J gene is TRBJ2-1, the V gene TRBV2; D not resolved. Sequenced material: tumor tissue. The CDR3 DNA sequence: TGTGCCAGCAATGATGCCTACAATGAGCAGTTCTTC. It codes for CASNDAYNEQFF.